The 10 T cell receptor beta chains reported below all come from one sample, sequenced in a study of low-dose radiotherapy and immunotherapy resistance in tumors. Time point specified: before trial treatment. TRAV- and TRBV-specific primers, spanning alpha and beta chains, primed first-strand cDNA. TCRs were put through roughly 20 PCR cycles of amplification with Phusion. A constant-region primer and the V-primer adapter served as the primer pair. TCRdb fed the reads into MiXCR, producing one record per CDR3 protein. There are around 69,000 distinct CDR3 sequences in the sample; roughly 30% occur only once, and around 10% lies in the top ten. The starting material was PBMCs, obtained before treatment. The source of these receptors is a female donor with ovarian cancer.

V and J are TRBV7-8 and TRBJ2-1, with D tentatively TRBD2 (6 bases). Per the germline V gene, CDR1 is SGHVS and CDR2 is FQNEAQ. There are 14 residues in the CDR3. The ends were cut back, 1 base at V and 10 bases at J, with 14 bases in the middle. CDR3: CASSLEWPSDEQFF. The CDR3 DNA follows: TGTGCCAGCAGCTTAGAATGGCCTAGCGACGAGCAGTTCTTC.

The CDR3 loop is CASSPRLAGAYNEQFF. DNA of the CDR3: TGTGCCAGCAGCCCTCGACTAGCGGGCGCCTACAATGAGCAGTTCTTC. The chain recombines TRBV9 with TRBJ2-1, with 10 bases that match TRBD2. This CDR3 has 16 amino acids. CDR1 is SGDLS, CDR2 YYNGEE, per germline. Trimming at V came to 4 bases and at J to 2 bases, leaving 6 bases not matched to a gene.

The chain combines TRBV20-1 with TRBJ1-1; D is unresolved. Trimming took off 3 bases at V and 4 bases at J, with 9 bases between the two ends. CDR1 and CDR2 (germline): DFQATT, SNEGSKA (reference sequence). The CDR3 spans 12 residues. CDR3 sequence reads: CSASPRVTEAFF. The CDR3 region has the DNA TGCAGTGCTAGTCCACGGGTCACTGAAGCTTTCTTT.

Many counts were recorded for this clonotype. V is TRBV20-1 and J is TRBJ2-3, with TRBD2 identical over 9 bases. V dropped 6 bases and J dropped 4; count of bases not matched to a gene: 5. CDR1 and CDR2 (germline): DFQATT, SNEGSKA (reference sequence). This CDR3 comprises 13 residues. The CDR3 loop is CSALSGRPDTQYF. The CDR3, as DNA: TGCAGTGCCCTGAGCGGGAGGCCAGATACGCAGTATTTT.

The chain carries TRBV29-1 and TRBJ2-7; TRBD1 might be the D (5 bases). V lost 6 bases to trimming and J lost 3 bases, with 12 bases between them. The CDR3 is 12 amino acids. Germline V lookup: CDR1 SQVTM, CDR2 ANQGSEA. CDR3 sequence: CSVMTDSYEQYF. CDR3 nucleotide sequence: TGCAGCGTCATGACAGACAGCTACGAGCAGTACTTC.

The J gene is TRBJ2-7, the V gene TRBV6-6; no clear D. CDR3 size: 12 residues. The V gene's germline CDR1 is MNHNY and CDR2 SVGAGI (reference sequence). V was pared by 5 bases and J by 2 bases, with 7 bases between. Here the CDR3 reads CASSQLAYEQYF. Here the CDR3 DNA reads TGTGCCAGCAGTCAGTTGGCCTACGAGCAGTACTTC.

This chain connects TRBV12-3 or TRBV12-4 to TRBJ2-3; 10 bases map to TRBD2. The V segment lost 8 bases and the J segment 6 bases; nucleotides outside the gene matches: 11. The CDR3 is 15 amino acids. CDR3 DNA: TGTGCCAGCGGTCGGGGGACTAGCGTTGCTGATACGCAGTATTTT. Protein: CASGRGTSVADTQYF.

In this sample, this clonotype turned up many times. The chain combines TRBV7-2 with TRBJ2-5; 8 bases fit TRBD2. Germline CDR1 is SGHTA and CDR2 is FQGNSA. This CDR3 spans 14 amino acids. V was clipped by 3 bases and J by 1 base; unmatched bases: 1. CDR3 in DNA: TGTGCCAGCAGCTTTGCGGGAGGCCAAGAGACCCAGTACTTC. Its protein is CASSFAGGQETQYF.

This clonotype was recorded at least ten times. The rearrangement joins TRBV20-1 to TRBJ2-6; 7 nucleotides match TRBD2. The trim removed 1 base at V and 0 bases at J, leaving 0 bases unmatched. The germline gives CDR1 DFQATT, CDR2 SNEGSKA (reference sequence). This CDR3 contains 15 residues. CDR3 region: CSARAGGSGANVLTF. The CDR3 DNA is TGCAGTGCTAGAGCGGGGGGCTCTGGGGCCAACGTCCTGACTTTC.

This clonotype occurred a few times. The chain combines TRBV4-3 with TRBJ1-1, with 7 positions matching TRBD1. The CDR3 is made up of 15 amino acids. After removal of 1 base from V and 5 bases from J, the junction contained 7 bases not matched to a gene. The germline gives CDR1 LGHNA, CDR2 YSLEER. The CDR3 region is CASSQVTGVMTEAFF. The CDR3 DNA is TGCGCCAGCAGCCAAGTTACAGGGGTAATGACTGAAGCTTTCTTT.